A selection of T cell receptor beta chains follows, all from one sample in a study of cytomegalovirus exposure and HLA in healthy donors. This table comes from immunoSEQ multiplex PCR, and its TCRdb copy is limited to in-frame clones, with some not included. The sample has approximately 140,000 clones, approximately 80% seen once. The sample was PBMCs. These receptors were collected from a woman between 40 and 55 years old in good health and CMV-seronegative. Each CDR3 is given with its conserved first and last residue. A D gene is named only where the DNA matches it firmly. The listing skips clone size in some rows; elsewhere it reads once, few, many or a size class.

j_gene	abundance	v_gene	d_gene	CDR3nt	CDR3aa
TRBJ2-1	NA	TRBV4-1	TRBD2	TGCGCCAGCAGCCAAGATCAGGGGGCGGTAGCGGGAGGGGGGAATGAGCAGTTCTTC	CASSQDQGAVAGGGNEQFF
TRBJ2-7	NA	TRBV28	NA	TGTGCCAGCAGTTCACCCCTGGACACAAGCCAATACGAGCAGTACTTC	CASSSPLDTSQYEQYF
TRBJ1-2	NA	TRBV19	NA	TGTGCCACCCAAAGGCCAGGGATGAGGTATGGCTACACCTTC	CATQRPGMRYGYTF
TRBJ2-5	few	TRBV28	TRBD1	TGTGCCAGCAGTGGGACAGGGGCATCTATCCAAGAGACCCAGTACTTC	CASSGTGASIQETQYF
TRBJ1-2	NA	TRBV6-5	NA	TGTGCCAGCACTGGAGCTAACTATGGCTACACCTTC	CASTGANYGYTF
TRBJ2-7	NA	TRBV5-1	NA	TGCGCCAGCAGCTTGGCCGAGGCGGAATCCTACGAGCAGTACTTC	CASSLAEAESYEQYF
TRBJ1-1	NA	TRBV30	NA	TGTGCCTGGACCATAACAGGGACTGAAGCTTTCTTT	CAWTITGTEAFF
TRBJ1-4	NA	TRBV7-3	NA	TGTGCCAGCAGCTTAAGGGGTCAGTCGGGGGAAAAACTGTTTTTT	CASSLRGQSGEKLFF
TRBJ1-1	NA	TRBV7-2	NA	TGTGCCAGCAGCTTAAAGGGAGGGGGCACTGAAGCTTTCTTT	CASSLKGGGTEAFF
TRBJ2-2	NA	TRBV5-1	TRBD2	TGCGCCAGCAGCTTATCGCTAGCGGGGCCTAACACCGGGGAGCTGTTTTTT	CASSLSLAGPNTGELFF
TRBJ1-3	NA	TRBV25-1	NA	TGTGCCAGCAGTGAACCAGGGAAACGCACCATATATTTT	CASSEPGKRTIYF
TRBJ1-2	once	TRBV27	TRBD1	TGTGCCAGCAGTTCCCGACAGGGTGGTAACTATGGCTACACCTTC	CASSSRQGGNYGYTF
TRBJ2-1	NA	TRBV10-3	TRBD2	TGTGCCACAGGCAGGCTAGCGGGAGGGGATGAGCAGTTCTTC	CATGRLAGGDEQFF
TRBJ1-1	NA	TRBV28	NA	TGTGCCAGTTGGGGCGGGGGCGCTTTCTTT	CASWGGGAFF
TRBJ2-3	few	TRBV5-4	NA	TGTGCCAGTTCCCGTGGGGGGGCCACTTTTAGCACAGATACGCAGTATTTT	CASSRGGATFSTDTQYF
TRBJ2-7	NA	TRBV30	NA	TGTGCCTGGAGAAGGGTTGGGGGCGAGCAGTACTTC	CAWRRVGGEQYF
TRBJ1-6	NA	TRBV28	NA	TGTGCCAGCAGGTTCCAGGGGATCGCTTCACCCCTCCACTTT	CASRFQGIASPLHF